This T cell receptor (beta chain) was obtained from a study of response to subunit inactivated influenza vaccine. Study outcomes and limitations: The authors suggested that every seasonal influenza vaccination recruits few new T cells.

As concerns this clonotype: Its antigen remains unidentified.

TCRdb analysed the RT-PCR reads with MiXCR anew, one entry per CDR3 protein. The sample carries just under 250,000 distinct CDR3 sequences, approximately 12% recorded once. The V and J ends lost 2 bases and 4 bases respectively, with 6 bases between them. The CDR3 has 14 amino acids. The V gene's germline CDR1 is MNHEY and CDR2 SVGAGI. The source material was non-naive T cells sorted from PBMCs, sampled around two weeks before vaccination. The receptor comes from a man aged 50-59 years who received an inactivated influenza vaccine. This chain connects TRBV6-5 to TRBJ1-6; unclear D gene. CDR3 in DNA: TGTGCCAGCAGTTACGAAGAGTATAATTCACCCCTCCACTTT. It specifies CASSYEEYNSPLHF.